Below, 32 T cell receptor beta chains from the same sample are listed, as sequenced in a study of blood T cell repertoires in COVID-19. Profiling relied on immunoSEQ multiplex PCR, and the TCRdb table lists in-frame clones only, not all of them. This table has about 190,000 clones, around 80% appearing once. Sequences were obtained from peripheral blood. The receptors shown here come from a woman aged 45-59 years with acute or convalescent COVID-19.

V is TRBV5-1 and J is TRBJ1-1; TRBD1 matches at 10 bases. This CDR3 has 16 residues. Looked up from germline, CDR1 is SGHRS and CDR2 is YFSETQ. With 2 bases clipped from V and 5 bases from J, the junction kept 9 bases outside the gene matches. CDR3 DNA sequence: TGCGCCAGCAGCTTTATTCCGGGACAGGGGCCTACTGAAGCTTTCTTT. Translation gives CASSFIPGQGPTEAFF.

This chain uses TRBV27 with TRBJ1-6; 9 bases are a match to TRBD1. The V segment lost 0 bases and the J segment 6 bases; nucleotides outside the gene matches: 6. There are 17 residues in the CDR3. Germline assignment: CDR1 MNHEY and CDR2 SMNVEV (reference sequence). The CDR3 DNA is TGTGCCAGCAGTTTATCGATGGGACAGGGTCGTAATTCACCCCTCCACTTT. It encodes CASSLSMGQGRNSPLHF.

This clone turned up a few times. The chain links TRBV4-3 to TRBJ2-1; D is possibly TRBD2 (5 bases). The germline V and J ends were trimmed by 4 bases and 4 bases, with 14 bases remaining between them. The CDR3 consists of 15 residues. Germline V gene data show CDR1 as LGHNA and CDR2 as YSLEER. CDR3 residues: CASSPVGGPYNEQFF. The CDR3 DNA reads as TGCGCCAGCAGCCCGGTTGGCGGGCCGTACAATGAGCAGTTCTTC.

The gene calls are TRBV20-1 and TRBJ2-5; unclear D gene. CDR1 is DFQATT and CDR2 is SNEGSKA in the germline V gene (reference sequence). The CDR3 is made up of 11 amino acids. Trimming left V 6 bases short and J 7 bases short, with 12 bases between. CDR3 sequence reads: CSATMMRTQYF. The CDR3 DNA sequence: TGCAGTGCCACCATGATGAGGACCCAGTACTTC.

The chain links TRBV7-2 to TRBJ1-5, with D maybe TRBD1 (5 bases). Trimming took 0 bases from V and 4 from J, leaving 10 bases between them. The CDR3 length is 15 residues. From germline, CDR1 is SGHTA and CDR2 FQGNSA. The CDR3 DNA sequence: TGTGCCAGCAGCTTAGCGCTGACAGAGAATCAGCCCCAGCATTTT. It translates to CASSLALTENQPQHF.

This clone appeared a few times. V gene TRBV30 combines with J gene TRBJ2-1; 7 bases map to TRBD2. The CDR3 is 12 amino acids. V dropped 7 bases and J dropped 4; count of bases not matched to a gene: 4. Germline loops: CDR1 GTSNPN, CDR2 SVGIG (reference sequence). CDR3 amino acids: CAFSRGYNEQFF. In nucleotides, the CDR3 is TGTGCCTTCTCGCGGGGGTACAATGAGCAGTTCTTC.

This clone has just one count. V is TRBV25-1 and J is TRBJ1-2; unclear D gene. V was pared by 3 bases and J by 1 base, with 6 bases between. This CDR3 has 13 residues. Germline CDR1 reads MGHDK; CDR2 reads SYGVNS. The CDR3 nucleotides are TGTGCCAGCAGTGATGAGGGTAACTATGGCTACACCTTC. Amino acid sequence: CASSDEGNYGYTF.

V and J are TRBV7-6 and TRBJ2-7; 7 bases fit TRBD1. Germline loops: CDR1 SGHVS, CDR2 FNYEAQ. The V gene end was trimmed by 1 base and the J gene end by 3 bases; junction bases not matched to a gene: 3. This CDR3 spans 14 amino acids. The DNA of the CDR3 is TGTGCCAGCAGCTTAGACGGGACAGACTACGAGCAGTACTTC. It translates to CASSLDGTDYEQYF.

The rearrangement joins TRBV28 to TRBJ1-2; a weak D match, TRBD1 (6 bases). Germline values: CDR1 MDHEN, CDR2 SYDVKM. CDR3 length: 14 residues. V was pared by 3 bases and J by 5 bases, with 13 bases between. CDR3 DNA: TGTGCCAGCAGTTTCCCGACAGGCATTTATGGCTACACCTTC. It codes for CASSFPTGIYGYTF.

The table lists this clone with a few counts. The V gene is TRBV2, the J gene TRBJ2-1; D is unresolved. Germline V CDR1 and CDR2: SNHLY, FYNNEI. The length of the CDR3 is 13 residues. Trimming took off 8 bases at V and 10 bases at J, with 18 bases between the two ends. The CDR3 loop reads CASHQTGFKEQFF. The CDR3, as DNA: TGTGCCAGCCACCAGACTGGGTTTAAAGAGCAGTTCTTC.

The chain's CDR3 is CAWRKGEMNTEAFF. The CDR3 DNA follows: TGTGCCTGGAGAAAAGGAGAAATGAACACTGAAGCTTTCTTT. This rearrangement joins TRBV30 to TRBJ1-1; D remains ambiguous. The CDR3 length is 14 residues. From germline, CDR1 is GTSNPN and CDR2 SVGIG (reference sequence). The V end was cut by 3 bases, the J end by 0 bases, with 11 bases between.

This clone was detected ten times or more. This chain joins TRBV15 and TRBJ2-2, with unresolved D. V lost 7 bases to trimming and J lost 5 bases, with 14 bases between them. CDR3 size: 14 residues. CDR1 is LNHNV and CDR2 is YYDKDF in the germline V gene (reference sequence). CDR3 sequence: CATISLPGTGELFF. The CDR3 coding sequence is TGTGCCACCATATCACTACCCGGGACCGGGGAGCTGTTTTTT.

The V call is TRBV18, the J call TRBJ1-5; 8 bases align to TRBD1. The CDR3 has 15 residues. Trimming at V came to 3 bases and at J to 6 bases, leaving 7 bases not matched to a gene. Germline V gene data show CDR1 as KGHSH and CDR2 as LQKENI. CDR3 in amino acids: CASSPSTGDSQPQHF. The DNA for the CDR3 is TGTGCCAGCTCACCTTCGACAGGGGATAGTCAGCCCCAGCATTTT.

V usage is TRBV3-1 (or the pseudogene TRBV3-2) and J usage is TRBJ2-7; TRBD2 might be the D (5 bases). CDR3 size: 12 residues. The germline V gene has CDR1 LGHDT and CDR2 YNNKEL (reference sequence). V gave up 1 base and J gave up 7 bases, with 8 bases separating them. The CDR3 DNA is TGTGCCAGCAGCCAAGGCCCGGGGGAGCAGTACTTC. This gives the protein CASSQGPGEQYF.

The chain has TRBV19 and TRBJ2-7; TRBD1 agrees at 10 bases. The CDR3 is 15 amino acids. V lost 6 bases to trimming and J lost 3 bases; unmatched junction nucleotides: 8. The germline V gene encodes CDR1 LNHDA and CDR2 SQIVND (reference sequence). CDR3 protein: CASSEHGTGDYEQYF. DNA for the CDR3: TGTGCCAGTAGCGAACACGGGACAGGGGACTACGAGCAGTACTTC.

This clone was counted a few times. The chain couples TRBV5-1 to TRBJ2-7; TRBD1 matches 8 bases. Trimming cost V 1 base and J 6 bases; bases outside gene matches: 6. Looked up from germline, CDR1 is SGHRS and CDR2 is YFSETQ. The CDR3 is made up of 14 amino acids. The chain's CDR3 is CASSLIQGAGEQYF. In nucleotides, the CDR3 is TGCGCCAGCAGCTTGATCCAGGGGGCAGGCGAGCAGTACTTC.

The V gene is TRBV6-5, the J gene TRBJ2-3, with a possible D match to TRBD1 (5 bases). The CDR3 is 15 residues long. Germline V gene data show CDR1 as MNHEY and CDR2 as SVGAGI. V dropped 8 bases and J dropped 2 bases, with 17 bases sitting between them. CDR3 DNA: TGTGCCAGCCTCCTCACCAGGGCTGCCACAGATACGCAGTATTTT. This translates into CASLLTRAATDTQYF.

This rearrangement joins TRBV6-5 to TRBJ2-3, with 8 bases aligning to TRBD2. The CDR3 sequence is 15 residues long. The V segment lost 7 bases and the J segment 6 bases; nucleotides outside the gene matches: 12. Looked up from germline, CDR1 is MNHEY and CDR2 is SVGAGI. CDR3 loop: CASNQRRGARDTQYF. The DNA of the CDR3 is TGTGCCAGCAATCAGAGGCGGGGGGCCAGGGATACGCAGTATTTT.

V gene TRBV6-5 combines with J gene TRBJ2-7; D unclear. CDR1 is MNHEY and CDR2 is SVGAGI in the germline V gene. CDR3 length: 13 amino acids. The V end lost 3 bases, the J end lost 6 bases, and 12 bases lay between the germline ends. DNA for the CDR3: TGTGCCAGCAGTTATTCAGCGCTTCGCGAGCAGTACTTC. It translates to CASSYSALREQYF.

The genes are TRBV2 and TRBJ1-5; TRBD1 might be the D (6 bases). Germline values: CDR1 SNHLY, CDR2 FYNNEI. Trimming shortened V by 5 bases and J by 0 bases, and 8 bases separated the two germline ends. CDR3 size: 14 residues. The CDR3 nucleotides are TGTGCCAGCAGTAGAGGGGGTAGCAATCAGCCCCAGCATTTT. Protein: CASSRGGSNQPQHF.

The chain links TRBV6-5 to TRBJ1-1, with 8 bases identical to TRBD1. V shed 6 bases and J 5 bases; nucleotides not matched to a gene: 11. The CDR3 is 15 residues long. Germline V gives CDR1 MNHEY, CDR2 SVGAGI. The CDR3 nucleotides are TGTGCCAGCAGACGCATCCAGAACAGGGGGACTGAAGCTTTCTTT. This translates into CASRRIQNRGTEAFF.

The J gene is TRBJ2-7, the V gene TRBV18; TRBD1 aligns across 7 bases. The CDR3 consists of 17 residues. The V and J ends lost 0 bases and 5 bases, in that order; junction bases with no gene match: 13. Looked up from germline, CDR1 is KGHSH and CDR2 is LQKENI. CDR3 sequence: CASSPPEGAILVHEQYF. As DNA, the CDR3 is TGTGCCAGCTCACCACCAGAGGGGGCCATTCTCGTCCACGAGCAGTACTTC.

The chain employs TRBV11-3 and TRBJ2-3, with D maybe TRBD1 (6 bases). This CDR3 has 16 amino acids. Trimming took off 1 base at V and 2 bases at J, with 13 bases between the two ends. Germline values: CDR1 SGHNT, CDR2 YENEEA. CDR3 in amino acids: CASSLGGTQNTDTQYF. In DNA, the CDR3 is TGTGCCAGCAGCTTAGGGGGGACACAAAACACAGATACGCAGTATTTT.

V and J are TRBV6-5 and TRBJ1-1; perhaps TRBD1 as D (5 bases). Trimming pared 4 bases from V and 0 bases from J, leaving 6 bases between. This CDR3 is 13 amino acids long. The germline gives CDR1 MNHEY, CDR2 SVGAGI. The CDR3 bases are TGTGCCAGCAGTTCACAGGTGAACACTGAAGCTTTCTTT. Protein product: CASSSQVNTEAFF.

This chain joins TRBV9 and TRBJ1-2; D unclear. The germline V gene has CDR1 SGDLS and CDR2 YYNGEE. Trimming left V 0 bases short and J 4 bases short, with 10 bases between. This CDR3 region has 14 residues. DNA for the CDR3: TGTGCCAGCAGCGTAGGTAGCATCTCCTATGGCTACACCTTC. Its protein is CASSVGSISYGYTF.

The chain couples TRBV5-8 to TRBJ2-1; weak D call: TRBD2 (7 bases). CDR1 and CDR2 from the germline V gene are SGHTS and YDEGEE. The CDR3 has 15 amino acids. Trimming cost V 0 bases and J 5 bases, with 12 bases left between them. CDR3 in amino acids: CASSLDIGGHNEQFF. Here the CDR3 DNA reads TGTGCCAGCAGCTTGGATATCGGGGGGCACAATGAGCAGTTCTTC. The complete variable domain, with remaining parts taken from reference TRBV5-8 and TRBJ2-1, reads EAGVTQSPTHLIKTRGQQATLRCSPISGHTSVYWYQQALGLGLQFLLWYDEGEERNRGNFPPRFSGRQFPNYSSELNVNALELEDSALYLCASSLDIGGHNEQFFGPGTRLTVL.

The rearrangement uses TRBV6-5 and TRBJ1-2; D is ambiguous. This CDR3 has 15 amino acids. V was pared by 6 bases and J by 3 bases, with 17 bases between. Germline CDR1 MNHEY, CDR2 SVGAGI. CDR3 nucleotide sequence: TGTGCCAGCAGACAGTCCCAACCCTTATACTATGGCTACACCTTC. It is translated as CASRQSQPLYYGYTF.

This chain uses TRBV30 with TRBJ2-3; 8 nucleotides match TRBD2. The trim removed 2 bases at V and 5 bases at J, leaving 15 bases unmatched. CDR3 size: 17 residues. The germline CDR1 and CDR2 sequences are GTSNPN and SVGIG (reference sequence). CDR3 amino acids: CAWSRGASGGPGDTQYF. CDR3 DNA: TGTGCCTGGAGTAGAGGGGCGTCGGGAGGGCCCGGAGATACGCAGTATTTT.

The genes are TRBV10-3 and TRBJ2-1, with TRBD2 matching 10 bases. V lost 2 bases and J lost 5; bases outside the gene matches: 9. The CDR3 runs to 17 residues. Germline assignment: CDR1 ENHRY and CDR2 SYGVKD. CDR3 loop: CAISEGGLAPINNEQFF. CDR3 DNA sequence: TGTGCCATCAGTGAGGGGGGACTAGCGCCCATAAACAATGAGCAGTTCTTC.

This clone came up a few times. The rearrangement joins TRBV9 to TRBJ2-2; D gene ambiguous. Trimming cost V 4 bases and J 2 bases, with 9 bases left between them. CDR3 length: 14 amino acids. From germline, CDR1 is SGDLS and CDR2 YYNGEE. The CDR3 is CASSKDINTGELFF. The DNA for the CDR3 is TGTGCCAGCAGCAAAGACATTAACACCGGGGAGCTGTTTTTT. The full variable domain, completed using reference TRBV9 and TRBJ2-2, is DSGVTQTPKHLITATGQRVTLRCSPRSGDLSVYWYQQSLDQGLQFLIQYYNGEERAKGNILERFSAQQFPDLHSELNLSSLELGDSALYFCASSKDINTGELFFGEGSRLTVL.

This chain connects TRBV18 to TRBJ1-5; tentative D call: TRBD1 (5 bases). The CDR3 spans 14 residues. V was shortened by 3 bases and J by 7 bases, with 13 bases between the two germline ends. The germline V gene encodes CDR1 KGHSH and CDR2 LQKENI. CDR3 region: CASSPRGEGQPQHF. The DNA for the CDR3 is TGTGCCAGCTCACCGCGGGGGGAAGGGCAGCCCCAGCATTTT.

This clone has a handful of counts. The CDR3, as DNA: TGTGCCAGCAGCCCCGCGGGACAGGGGGCAATGGGAGGCTACACCTTC. Protein sequence: CASSPAGQGAMGGYTF. The V and J genes are TRBV11-2 and TRBJ1-2; TRBD1 matches 12 bases. Per germline, CDR1 SGHAT and CDR2 FQNNGV. V trimming: 5 bases; J trimming: 8 bases; junction bases outside the gene matches: 12. The CDR3 is 16 amino acids.